A single sample is the source of the 25 T cell receptor beta chains below, sequenced in a study of OX40 agonist ivuxolimab in advanced cancers. Using immunoSEQ multiplex PCR, the repertoire was profiled, and TCRdb retains in-frame clones only, with some absent. The sample lists tens of thousands of clones, about 82% occurring once. Material: CD4+ or CD8+ T cells sorted from blood, obtained in a trial of the OX40 agonist ivuxolimab. The origin of the receptors is an adult with an advanced solid tumor such as melanoma, head and neck, liver or kidney cancer.

The rearrangement links TRBV19 to TRBJ2-2; 12 positions agree with TRBD1. Trimming removed 5 bases from V and 4 bases from J; junction bases left unmatched: 5. Germline V CDR1 and CDR2: LNHDA, SQIVND (reference sequence). The CDR3 consists of 16 residues. The chain's CDR3 is CASSLGTGGVTGELFF. The DNA of the CDR3 is TGTGCCAGTAGTCTCGGGACAGGGGGCGTCACCGGGGAGCTGTTTTTT.

This chain uses TRBV11-1 with TRBJ2-7; the D is unclear. Germline loops: CDR1 SGHAT, CDR2 FQDESV (reference sequence). CDR3 length: 14 amino acids. The V end was cut by 4 bases, the J end by 5 bases, with 15 bases between. The CDR3 protein is CASSYMTDPNEQYF. Here the CDR3 DNA reads TGTGCCAGCAGCTATATGACGGACCCCAACGAGCAGTACTTC. Full variable domain (remainder filled in from reference TRBV11-1 and TRBJ2-7): EAEVAQSPRYKITEKSQAVAFWCDPISGHATLYWYRQILGQGPELLVQFQDESVVDDSQLPKDRFSAERLKGVDSTLKIQPAELGDSAMYLCASSYMTDPNEQYFGPGTRLTVT.

This clone has only a few counts. This chain uses TRBV6-5 with TRBJ1-2; no reliable D call. The CDR3 contains 12 residues. Between the trimmed V and J ends, which lost 4 bases and 7 bases, there was a span of 10 bases. Germline values: CDR1 MNHEY, CDR2 SVGAGI. CDR3 region: CASSSDYTGYTF. CDR3 nucleotide sequence: TGTGCCAGCAGTTCCGACTACACTGGCTACACCTTC.

The chain combines TRBV7-2 with TRBJ1-2; perhaps TRBD1 as D (6 bases). The CDR3 totals 15 residues. Trimming cost V 1 base and J 3 bases, with 12 bases left between them. Germline CDR1 is SGHTA and CDR2 is FQGNSA. The CDR3 bases are TGTGCCAGCAGCTTAGAATTGGGGGCTCACTATGGCTACACCTTC. It translates to CASSLELGAHYGYTF.

The rearrangement links TRBV5-5 to TRBJ2-2; D might be TRBD1 or TRBD2, each matching 5 bases. The V gene lost 3 bases and the J gene lost 5 bases, with 20 bases spanning the gap. This CDR3 spans 17 amino acids. Germline loops: CDR1 SGHKS, CDR2 YYEKEE (reference sequence). This CDR3 is CASSSYGAFKGTGELFF. In nucleotides, the CDR3 is TGTGCCAGCAGCTCTTACGGGGCCTTTAAGGGAACCGGGGAGCTGTTTTTT.

This clone showed up just once. The CDR3 reads CASSLISGNTIYF. The CDR3 nucleotides read TGTGCCAGCAGCTTGATCTCTGGAAACACCATATATTTT. This chain links TRBV7-9 with TRBJ1-3; D is uncertain. The ends were cut back, 3 bases at V and 0 bases at J, with 3 bases in the middle. CDR1 is SEHNR and CDR2 is FQNEAQ in the germline V gene (reference sequence). The CDR3 spans 13 residues. Together with reference TRBV7-9 and TRBJ1-3, the CDR3 gives the full variable domain: DTGVSQNPRHKITKRGQNVTFRCDPISEHNRLYWYRQTLGQGPEFLTYFQNEAQLEKSRLLSDRFSAERPKGSFSTLEIQRTEQGDSAMYLCASSLISGNTIYFGEGSWLTVV.

This clone came up once. For the CDR3, the DNA is TGTGCCAGCAGCGTAGGGCTAGCGGGAGTTGGGGTCACAGATACGCAGTATTTT. Translating gives CASSVGLAGVGVTDTQYF. The chain carries TRBV9 and TRBJ2-3, with 10 bases fitting TRBD2. Germline V lookup: CDR1 SGDLS, CDR2 YYNGEE. Trimming cost V 0 bases and J 2 bases; bases outside gene matches: 9. CDR3 length: 18 amino acids.

The gene calls are TRBV7-3 and TRBJ2-3; 7 bases line up with TRBD1. Germline CDR1 SGHTA, CDR2 FQGTGA. With V trimmed by 5 bases and J by 9 bases, 8 bases remained unmatched. This CDR3 comprises 13 residues. Here the CDR3 reads CASSPDPGGTQYF. CDR3 nucleotides: TGTGCCAGCAGCCCCGACCCAGGGGGAACGCAGTATTTT. The variable domain in full, with the rest retrieved from reference TRBV7-3 and TRBJ2-3, is GAGVSQTPSNKVTEKGKYVELRCDPISGHTALYWYRQSLGQGPEFLIYFQGTGAADDSGLPNDRFFAVRPEGSVSTLKIQRTERGDSAVYLCASSPDPGGTQYFGPGTRLTVL.

CDR3 region: CAWSYREGATQPQHF. For the CDR3, the DNA is TGTGCCTGGAGTTATCGGGAGGGGGCGACCCAGCCCCAGCATTTT. The chain combines TRBV30 with TRBJ1-5; 7 nucleotides match TRBD1. With 2 bases clipped from V and 7 bases from J, the junction kept 11 bases outside the gene matches. The CDR3 has 15 residues. Germline V gene sequence: CDR1 GTSNPN, CDR2 SVGIG (reference sequence).

This chain joins TRBV9 and TRBJ2-1; 7 nucleotides align to TRBD1. V trimming: 4 bases; J trimming: 2 bases; junction bases outside the gene matches: 6. This CDR3 has 15 amino acids. CDR1 is SGDLS and CDR2 is YYNGEE in the germline V gene. The CDR3 nucleotides are TGTGCCAGCAGCCCAACAGGGGACGCCTACAATGAGCAGTTCTTC. This encodes CASSPTGDAYNEQFF. Filled out from reference TRBV9 and TRBJ2-1, the complete variable domain reads DSGVTQTPKHLITATGQRVTLRCSPRSGDLSVYWYQQSLDQGLQFLIQYYNGEERAKGNILERFSAQQFPDLHSELNLSSLELGDSALYFCASSPTGDAYNEQFFGPGTRLTVL.

The V gene is TRBV7-6, the J gene TRBJ2-2; D is possibly TRBD1 or TRBD2 (5 bases each). Germline lookup yields CDR1 SGHVS and CDR2 FNYEAQ. This CDR3 is 15 amino acids long. Trimming took 1 base from V and 4 from J, leaving 10 bases between them. The chain's CDR3 is CASSLGTGPTGELFF. The CDR3 nucleotides are TGTGCCAGCAGCTTAGGGACGGGACCCACCGGGGAGCTGTTTTTT.

This rearrangement joins TRBV2 to TRBJ2-3; D is perhaps TRBD2 (5 bases). Trimming stripped 6 bases from V and 6 bases from J, with 10 bases between. CDR1 and CDR2 from the germline V gene are SNHLY and FYNNEI. The CDR3 contains 12 residues. CDR3 sequence: CASRPWEDTQYF. The CDR3 bases are TGTGCCAGCAGGCCTTGGGAGGATACGCAGTATTTT.

This chain links TRBV6-5 with TRBJ2-2, with 7 bases aligning to TRBD1. Trimming took 4 bases from V and 2 from J; bases not matched to a gene: 4. The CDR3 runs to 15 residues. Germline CDR1 MNHEY, CDR2 SVGAGI. CDR3 sequence: CASSWDSVNTGELFF. CDR3 DNA: TGTGCCAGCAGTTGGGACAGCGTAAACACCGGGGAGCTGTTTTTT.

The rearrangement links TRBV4-2 to TRBJ1-5; maybe TRBD1 (5 bases). The CDR3 runs 16 residues. CDR1 is LGHNA, CDR2 YNFKEQ, per germline. V was trimmed by 4 bases and J by 1 base, leaving 14 bases between them. CDR3 loop: CASSPWGGESNQPQHF. The DNA of the CDR3 is TGTGCCAGCAGCCCCTGGGGAGGGGAGAGCAATCAGCCCCAGCATTTT.

The V and J genes are TRBV7-3 and TRBJ2-1; 13 nucleotides agree with TRBD2. V was clipped by 5 bases and J by 6 bases; unmatched bases: 4. The V gene's germline CDR1 is SGHTA and CDR2 FQGTGA. This CDR3 is 15 amino acids long. CDR3 residues: CASSAGTSGVNEQFF. The CDR3, as DNA: TGTGCCAGCAGCGCCGGGACTAGCGGGGTCAATGAGCAGTTCTTC. Drawing the rest from reference TRBV7-3 and TRBJ2-1, the complete variable domain is GAGVSQTPSNKVTEKGKYVELRCDPISGHTALYWYRQSLGQGPEFLIYFQGTGAADDSGLPNDRFFAVRPEGSVSTLKIQRTERGDSAVYLCASSAGTSGVNEQFFGPGTRLTVL.

The rearrangement joins TRBV5-4 to TRBJ2-7, with no clear D. V was pared by 0 bases and J by 3 bases, with 13 bases between. The CDR3 spans 15 residues. Germline V gives CDR1 SGHNT, CDR2 YYREEE (reference sequence). Here the CDR3 reads CASSLGARRNYEQYF. The CDR3 nucleotides read TGTGCCAGCAGCTTGGGGGCCAGACGGAACTACGAGCAGTACTTC.

This chain connects TRBV19 to TRBJ2-7; no definite D call. The CDR3 extends over 14 amino acids. Germline V CDR1 and CDR2: LNHDA, SQIVND (reference sequence). V lost 0 bases and J 6 bases, leaving 12 bases between the germline ends. The CDR3 is CASSIESRWGEQYF. In DNA, the CDR3 is TGTGCCAGTAGTATAGAGAGCAGGTGGGGCGAGCAGTACTTC.

This clone has a single count. V and J are TRBV11-2 and TRBJ2-1, with 9 bases aligning to TRBD2. V was clipped by 3 bases and J by 7 bases; unmatched bases: 7. This CDR3 region has 15 residues. The germline V gene has CDR1 SGHAT and CDR2 FQNNGV. The CDR3 DNA reads as TGTGCCAGCAGCTTCGGGACTAGCCCTCTAAATGAGCAGTTCTTC. Translating gives CASSFGTSPLNEQFF.

This clone showed up just once. This chain connects TRBV6-1 to TRBJ2-5; D gene uncertain. V dropped 5 bases and J dropped 1 base, with 5 bases sitting between them. Germline CDR1 MNHNS, CDR2 SASEGT. This CDR3 comprises 12 residues. The CDR3 sequence: CASSRLQETQYF. The CDR3 DNA sequence: TGTGCCAGCAGTCGCCTCCAAGAGACCCAGTACTTC.

Here the CDR3 DNA reads TGTGCCAGTAGTATTTTTGGCAGGGGGACCCACACTGAAGCTTTCTTT. Encoded protein: CASSIFGRGTHTEAFF. This sequence joins TRBV19 and TRBJ1-1; TRBD1 agrees at 7 bases. The CDR3 length is 16 residues. Germline V gives CDR1 LNHDA, CDR2 SQIVND (reference sequence). Trimming cost V 3 bases and J 3 bases; bases outside gene matches: 10.

The rearrangement uses TRBV7-2 and TRBJ1-4, with D perhaps TRBD1 (6 bases). The germline V and J ends were trimmed by 2 bases and 7 bases, with 14 bases remaining between them. CDR3 size: 15 residues. Germline lookup yields CDR1 SGHTA and CDR2 FQGNSA. This CDR3 reads CASSLSGGVLEKLFF. The CDR3 DNA reads TGTGCCAGCAGCTTATCGGGGGGCGTGCTTGAAAAACTGTTTTTT.

The rearrangement links TRBV2 to TRBJ2-3; D is uncertain. The V gene's germline CDR1 is SNHLY and CDR2 FYNNEI. V was trimmed by 7 bases and J by 1 base, leaving 6 bases between them. The CDR3 extends over 12 amino acids. CDR3 DNA sequence: TGTGCCAGCAATCTGGGCACAGATACGCAGTATTTT. It specifies CASNLGTDTQYF.

The chain couples TRBV19 to TRBJ2-7; no firm D call. CDR1 and CDR2 (germline): LNHDA, SQIVND (reference sequence). CDR3 size: 11 residues. V was shortened by 8 bases and J by 6 bases, with 11 bases between the two germline ends. The CDR3 nucleotides read TGTGCCAGTTCTTCAGGTGTCGAGCAGTACTTC. Translating it yields CASSSGVEQYF.

The chain couples TRBV6-1 to TRBJ1-6, with TRBD1 matching 7 bases. Losses at the gene ends were 3 bases for V and 18 bases for J; bases not matched to a gene: 8. CDR3 length: 12 amino acids. Germline CDR1 is MNHNS and CDR2 is SASEGT. This chain's CDR3 is CASSDPTTGPHF. The CDR3 DNA reads as TGTGCCAGCAGTGATCCAACGACAGGGCCCCACTTT.

The CDR3 reads CASSYTRGGTNTEAFF. In DNA form, the CDR3 reads TGTGCCAGCAGTTACACACGGGGGGGAACGAACACTGAAGCTTTCTTT. The J gene is TRBJ1-1, the V gene TRBV27; possibly TRBD1 for D (5 bases). This CDR3 comprises 16 residues. V lost 4 bases and J 1 base, leaving 16 bases between the germline ends. CDR1 is MNHEY and CDR2 is SMNVEV in the germline V gene (reference sequence).